These 20 T cell receptor beta chains were sequenced from one sample in a study of shared clonotypes between healthy human individuals. The method was immunoSEQ multiplex PCR; TCRdb's version includes in-frame clones alone and lacks a portion of them. The sample yields about 2.1 million clones, approximately 92% seen once. Naive CD8 cells lacked CD45RO, underwent positive selection for CCR7 and left out terminally differentiated effector memory CD45RA+ cells. The specimen was naive CD8+ T cells from PBMCs. Every receptor here comes from a man aged 18 to 29 in good health. Some clones in this sample may be carry-over from other donors' samples.

The chain has TRBV18 and TRBJ2-5, with D unclear. CDR1 is KGHSH and CDR2 is LQKENI in the germline V gene. The CDR3 length is 15 residues. Trimming removed 2 bases from V and 0 bases from J, with 10 bases in between. CDR3 sequence: CASSPGRSHQETQYF. CDR3 in DNA: TGTGCCAGCTCACCAGGTCGGTCGCACCAAGAGACCCAGTACTTC.

This chain connects TRBV5-4 to TRBJ1-1; 9 bases line up with TRBD1. Germline CDR1 SGHNT, CDR2 YYREEE (reference sequence). The CDR3 extends over 15 amino acids. V dropped 4 bases and J dropped 4; count of bases not matched to a gene: 8. CDR3 region: CASSGGTGRFTEAFF. In nucleotides, the CDR3 is TGTGCCAGCAGCGGTGGGACAGGGAGGTTCACTGAAGCTTTCTTT.

This clone is a singleton in its sample. This sequence joins TRBV7-9 and TRBJ2-1, with 9 bases identical to TRBD1. CDR1 and CDR2 from the germline V gene are SEHNR and FQNEAQ (reference sequence). The V segment lost 4 bases and the J segment 3 bases; nucleotides outside the gene matches: 7. The CDR3 length is 16 residues. The CDR3: CASSSRTGENYNEQFF. CDR3 bases: TGTGCCAGCAGCTCGCGGACAGGGGAGAACTACAATGAGCAGTTCTTC.

The chain links TRBV9 to TRBJ2-2, with 8 bases aligning to TRBD2. The length of the CDR3 is 15 residues. Germline values: CDR1 SGDLS, CDR2 YYNGEE. The ends lost 0 bases at V and 5 bases at J; junction bases unmatched: 3. This CDR3 reads CASSVVAGPTGELFF. The CDR3 nucleotides read TGTGCCAGCAGCGTAGTAGCGGGACCGACCGGGGAGCTGTTTTTT.

The gene calls are TRBV7-9 and TRBJ2-3, with D perhaps matching TRBD1 (5 bases). The CDR3 totals 15 residues. CDR1 is SEHNR and CDR2 is FQNEAQ in the germline V gene (reference sequence). Trimming removed 3 bases from V and 1 base from J, with 11 bases in between. The CDR3 DNA is TGTGCCAGCAGCTTTTTTATACAGGGCACAGATACGCAGTATTTT. Translation gives CASSFFIQGTDTQYF.

This sequence joins TRBV5-6 and TRBJ2-1, with 10 bases fitting TRBD2. V gave up 4 bases and J gave up 0 bases; unmatched junction bases: 10. Germline CDR1 is SGHDT and CDR2 is YYEEEE. The CDR3 consists of 18 residues. For the CDR3, the DNA is TGTGCCAGCAGCCCAAAGGTACTAGCGGGGAGCTCCTACAATGAGCAGTTCTTC. This codes for CASSPKVLAGSSYNEQFF.

V usage is TRBV4-1 and J usage is TRBJ2-7; TRBD2 matches at 13 bases. The closer fit of TRBJ2-5 to the DNA end suggests the J call may be wrong. The CDR3 consists of 21 residues. CDR1 and CDR2 (germline): MGHRA, YSYEKL. The CDR3 DNA is TGCGCCAGCAGCCAAGACCCCGGACTAGCGGGAGTGAGTTGGCTCGGGGAGACCCAGTACTTC. This sequence encodes CASSQDPGLAGVSWLGETQYF.

The V and J genes are TRBV27 and TRBJ1-1, with a tentative D call TRBD1 (5 bases). V shed 5 bases and J shed 4 bases, with 17 bases lying between them. There are 15 residues in the CDR3. Germline V gene lookup returns CDR1 MNHEY and CDR2 SMNVEV (reference sequence). DNA for the CDR3: TGTGCCAGCAGTCCCACCGGGGTTGGGGGCACTGAAGCTTTCTTT. This encodes CASSPTGVGGTEAFF.

V usage is TRBV6-6 and J usage is TRBJ2-1, with D perhaps being TRBD1 or TRBD2 (5 bases each). Per the germline V gene, CDR1 is MNHNY and CDR2 is SVGAGI (reference sequence). With 5 bases removed from V and 1 base from J, the gap between germline ends came to 15 bases. The CDR3 extends over 16 amino acids. The CDR3 DNA reads TGTGCCAGCAGTCACTTAGGGGAGAAATCCTACAATGAGCAGTTCTTC. Residues: CASSHLGEKSYNEQFF.

The genes are TRBV6-5 and TRBJ2-5; unclear D gene. V was pared by 2 bases and J by 1 base, with 5 bases between. CDR1 MNHEY and CDR2 SVGAGI come from the germline V gene. The CDR3 sequence is 13 residues long. The CDR3 sequence: CASSYVSQETQYF. The CDR3 DNA reads as TGTGCCAGCAGTTACGTCAGCCAAGAGACCCAGTACTTC.

The rearrangement links TRBV6-1 to TRBJ2-3; no reliable D call. The CDR3 covers 14 residues. Trimming shortened V by 3 bases and J by 8 bases, and 15 bases separated the two germline ends. Germline V gene lookup returns CDR1 MNHNS and CDR2 SASEGT. CDR3 residues: CASSEWTSRGTQYF. The CDR3 nucleotides read TGTGCCAGCAGTGAGTGGACCTCGCGAGGTACGCAGTATTTT.

In its sample, this clone was seen a few times. CDR3 protein: CASSSFRAGNTIYF. CDR3 sequence (DNA): TGTGCCAGCAGCTCGTTTCGGGCTGGAAACACCATATATTTT. The genes are TRBV7-9 and TRBJ1-3, with unresolved D. V lost 4 bases and J 2 bases, leaving 9 bases between the germline ends. Germline V gives CDR1 SEHNR, CDR2 FQNEAQ (reference sequence). The length of the CDR3 is 14 residues. The full variable domain, in which reference TRBV7-9 and TRBJ1-3 provide the parts outside the CDR3, is DTGVSQNPRHKITKRGQNVTFRCDPISEHNRLYWYRQTLGQGPEFLTYFQNEAQLEKSRLLSDRFSAERPKGSFSTLEIQRTEQGDSAMYLCASSSFRAGNTIYFGEGSWLTVV.

This chain uses TRBV6-1 with TRBJ2-7; TRBD2 agrees at 14 bases. Germline assignment: CDR1 MNHNS and CDR2 SASEGT. The CDR3 consists of 18 residues. Unmatched junction bases numbered 15, after V lost 6 bases and J lost 5 bases. CDR3 residues: CASRESHGLAGGLNEQYF. Written as DNA, the CDR3 is TGTGCCAGCAGGGAAAGCCACGGACTAGCGGGAGGCCTGAACGAGCAGTACTTC.

The chain carries TRBV7-8 and TRBJ2-3; no reliable D call. Trimming pared 3 bases from V and 6 bases from J, leaving 7 bases between. The CDR3 totals 12 residues. Germline V gene sequence: CDR1 SGHVS, CDR2 FQNEAQ. The CDR3 DNA sequence: TGTGCCAGCAGCTTTGTGGGGGATACGCAGTATTTT. This codes for CASSFVGDTQYF.

The genes are TRBV5-1 and TRBJ1-3; possibly TRBD1 for D (6 bases). The CDR3 runs to 16 residues. The germline V gene has CDR1 SGHRS and CDR2 YFSETQ. V dropped 3 bases and J dropped 4 bases, with 17 bases sitting between them. CDR3 residues: CASSYDPGGSGNTIYF. As DNA, the CDR3 is TGCGCCAGCAGCTACGATCCGGGGGGCTCGGGAAACACCATATATTTT.

In DNA, the CDR3 is TGTGCCAGCAGCTTAGTCGCGGAAATCCATGGCTACACCTTC. Translated: CASSLVAEIHGYTF. J is TRBJ1-2 and V is TRBV7-2, with unresolved D. The CDR3 is made up of 14 amino acids. The ends were cut back, 1 base at V and 6 bases at J, with 12 bases in the middle. CDR1 is SGHTA and CDR2 is FQGNSA in the germline V gene.

CDR3 residues: CASSLLAGGGDTQYF. The CDR3 DNA sequence: TGTGCCAGCAGTTTACTAGCGGGAGGAGGGGATACGCAGTATTTT. The chain has TRBV27 and TRBJ2-3; 11 positions match TRBD2. The CDR3 runs 15 residues. V shed 2 bases, J shed 6 bases, and the junction held 4 bases outside the gene matches. The V gene's germline CDR1 is MNHEY and CDR2 SMNVEV (reference sequence).

This clone was seen a single time. This same CDR3 is encoded by further DNA sequences in the sample. The J gene is TRBJ2-2, the V gene TRBV19; D is undetermined. The V gene's germline CDR1 is LNHDA and CDR2 SQIVND (reference sequence). The CDR3 extends over 15 amino acids. The ends were cut back, 3 bases at V and 1 base at J, with 9 bases in the middle. CDR3 in DNA: TGTGCCAGTAGTATTGGGCGCGGGAACACCGGGGAGCTGTTTTTT. It specifies CASSIGRGNTGELFF. Supplemented by reference TRBV19 and TRBJ2-2, the full variable domain reads DGGITQSPKYLFRKEGQNVTLSCEQNLNHDAMYWYRQDPGQGLRLIYYSQIVNDFQKGDIAEGYSVSREKKESFPLTVTSAQKNPTAFYLCASSIGRGNTGELFFGEGSRLTVL.

The chain has TRBV4-2 and TRBJ2-7; 12 bases agree with TRBD2. The CDR3 sequence is 19 residues long. V lost 0 bases, J lost 6 bases, and 15 bases stayed unmatched. Germline CDR1 is LGHNA and CDR2 is YNFKEQ. The CDR3 DNA is TGTGCCAGCAGCCAAGAGAAATGGACTAGCGGGAACATGGGGGTCGAGCAGTACTTC. It is translated as CASSQEKWTSGNMGVEQYF.

The chain couples TRBV10-3 to TRBJ2-5; TRBD1 matches at 9 bases. The germline V gene has CDR1 ENHRY and CDR2 SYGVKD. V lost 5 bases, J lost 2 bases, and 6 bases stayed unmatched. There are 15 residues in the CDR3. The CDR3 coding sequence is TGTGCCATCAGTCTACAGGGGGCAAAACAAGAGACCCAGTACTTC. Its protein product is CAISLQGAKQETQYF.